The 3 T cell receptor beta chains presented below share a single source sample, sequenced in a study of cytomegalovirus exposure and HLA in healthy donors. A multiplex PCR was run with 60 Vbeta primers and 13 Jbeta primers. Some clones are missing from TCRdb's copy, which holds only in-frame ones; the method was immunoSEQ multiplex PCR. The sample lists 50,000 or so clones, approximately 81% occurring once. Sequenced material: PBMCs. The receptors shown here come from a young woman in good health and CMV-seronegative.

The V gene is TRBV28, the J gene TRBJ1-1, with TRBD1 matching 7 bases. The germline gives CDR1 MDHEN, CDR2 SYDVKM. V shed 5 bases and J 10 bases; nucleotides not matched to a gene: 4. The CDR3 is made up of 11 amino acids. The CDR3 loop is CASSPGTVAFF. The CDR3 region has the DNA TGTGCCAGCAGTCCCGGGACAGTAGCTTTCTTT.

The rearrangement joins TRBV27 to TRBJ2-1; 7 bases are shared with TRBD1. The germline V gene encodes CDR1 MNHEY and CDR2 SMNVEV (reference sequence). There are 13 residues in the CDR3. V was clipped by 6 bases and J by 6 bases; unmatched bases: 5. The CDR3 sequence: CASRGGQVNEQFF. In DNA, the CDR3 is TGTGCCAGCAGAGGTGGACAGGTCAATGAGCAGTTCTTC.

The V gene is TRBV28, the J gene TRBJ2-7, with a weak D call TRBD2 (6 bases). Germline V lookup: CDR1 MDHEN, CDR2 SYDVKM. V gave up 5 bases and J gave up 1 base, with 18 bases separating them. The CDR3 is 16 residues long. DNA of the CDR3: TGTGCCAGCAGTCCCAAGATAGCGGTAGTTTCCTACGAGCAGTACTTC. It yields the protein CASSPKIAVVSYEQYF.